This T cell receptor beta chain emerged from a study of T-cell memory formation after mild COVID-19. Study summary: Largely, the TCR clusters proved donor specific. Findings and limits, study-wide: Shrinking CD4+ clones resided mostly in CM and EM, and CD8+ ones in EMRA. Day 15 to 85 contractors were CD4/CD8 balanced; later expanders leaned CD4+.

In TCRdb, the 5' RACE reads were re-called with MiXCR into one record per CDR3 protein. Of approximately 480,000 distinct CDR3 sequences in the sample, roughly 18% were seen once. The V gene's germline CDR1 is LNHNV and CDR2 YYDKDF (reference sequence). V lost 4 bases, J lost 8 bases, and 11 bases lay in between. CDR3 length equals 13 residues. This clonotype was counted between two and nine times. Its antigen is not known. The chain has TRBV15 and TRBJ1-4; D not certain. The receptor's source is an adult woman who had mild COVID-19 (a few samples of this study predate the infection). Cell type and time point are not known. Sequencing was performed on PBMCs or a T cell subset sorted from them (not recorded which). The CDR3 sequence is CATSISGREKLFF. In DNA, the CDR3 is TGTGCCACCAGCATAAGCGGCCGGGAAAAACTGTTTTTT.